This T cell receptor beta chain stems from a study of cytomegalovirus exposure and HLA in healthy donors. As for the study in general: Later, an analysis reported that the 120 or so validation repertoires had used the same platform as the approximately 720 first-cohort repertoires.

Study-wide results and limits: Across donors, most TCRs were seen rarely, yet some public ones were widespread. First-cohort TCR clusters tended to co-occur in the 95 to 150 validation repertoires, a later analysis found.

TCRdb's copy holds only in-frame clones and misses some; the assay was immunoSEQ multiplex PCR. The data contain 90,000 to 150,000 clones, approximately 85% of them seen just once; the ten biggest clones take up approximately 4.9%. V lost 4 bases and J lost 4, with 10 bases in between. The germline V gene encodes CDR1 SEHNR and CDR2 FQNEAQ (reference sequence). The CDR3 spans 13 residues. For this clone: Its antigen remains unidentified.

This rearrangement joins TRBV7-9 to TRBJ1-1; D unresolved. This clonotype originated in a man between 18 and 29 years old in good health and CMV-seronegative. Input material: PBMCs. CDR3 protein: CASSSEGGTEAFF. For the CDR3, the DNA is TGTGCCAGCAGCTCCGAGGGCGGCACTGAAGCTTTCTTT.